This T cell receptor (beta chain) is drawn from a study of blood T cell repertoires in COVID-19. This CDR3 is 12 amino acids long. Unmatched junction bases numbered 6, after V lost 6 bases and J lost 13 bases. CDR1 is MDHEN, CDR2 SYDVKM, per germline. Enrolled during active infection, Seattle patients were then followed longitudinally. Per the original methods: Amplification from reference gene primers served as the basis for estimated nucleated cell counts. Measured with immunoSEQ multiplex PCR; TCRdb has only the in-frame clones, and not every one. D and trimming were read from the DNA, whereas the V and J calls and clone size are those reported in that table. The table has about 150,000 clones, approximately 90% seen once.

This sequence was found in a man aged 18 to 29 with COVID-19, enrolled during active disease. The sequenced sample was peripheral blood. The rearrangement uses TRBV28 and TRBJ1-6; TRBD1 aligns across 7 bases. The CDR3 here is CASRSTGVPLHF. CDR3 in DNA: TGTGCCAGCAGGAGTACAGGGGTTCCCCTCCACTTT.